These T cell receptor beta chains were read from a single sample in a study of cytomegalovirus exposure and HLA in healthy donors. Sequencing used immunoSEQ multiplex PCR; TCRdb keeps in-frame clones, though not all of them. The sample carries approximately 150,000 clones, about 80% recorded once. The sample was PBMCs. Source of these receptors: a young man in good health and CMV-seronegative. CDR3s include the opening cysteine and the closing phenylalanine or tryptophan. The order of the fields is J gene, V gene, clone size, D gene, CDR3 DNA, CDR3 protein. The D gene is left open where the match is weak. Not every row has a clone size; where given, it reads once, few, many or a size class.

TRBJ1-2 | TRBV21-1 | . | . | TGTGCCAGCGGCGGAACAGGGAGCTATGGCTACACCTTC | CASGGTGSYGYTF
TRBJ2-1 | TRBV9 | . | TRBD2 | TGTGCCAGCGGGACCGGGACTAGTATCAATGAGCAGTTCTTC | CASGTGTSINEQFF
TRBJ1-1 | TRBV6-1 | few | . | TGTGCCAGCAGTGTTTACAGGGACACTGAAGCTTTCTTT | CASSVYRDTEAFF
TRBJ1-1 | TRBV9 | . | . | TGTGCCAGCAGCGTAGGGGGACTAATGAACACTGAAGCTTTCTTT | CASSVGGLMNTEAFF
TRBJ2-1 | TRBV28 | . | TRBD1 | TGTGCCAGCACCCTGGACAGGGGGAATGAGCAGTTCTTC | CASTLDRGNEQFF
TRBJ2-5 | TRBV13 | . | TRBD2 | TGTGCCAGCAGGAGCGGGGGGCCGAGAGAGACCCAGTACTTC | CASRSGGPRETQYF
TRBJ2-3 | TRBV30 | . | TRBD2 | TGTGCCTGGAGTGTAATCAGCGGGGGGCCCCCTCTTAGCACAGATACGCAGTATTTT | CAWSVISGGPPLSTDTQYF
TRBJ2-1 | TRBV19 | . | TRBD1 | TGTGCCAGTACCAAGACAGGGCTAGATGAGCAGTTCTTC | CASTKTGLDEQFF
TRBJ2-2 | TRBV7-3 | . | TRBD2 | TGTGCCAGCAGCTCGACTAGCGTTGGCACCGGGGAGCTGTTTTTT | CASSSTSVGTGELFF
TRBJ2-5 | TRBV27 | . | . | TGTGCCAGCAGTATCCTTCCAGTCTACCAAGAGACCCAGTACTTC | CASSILPVYQETQYF
TRBJ1-2 | TRBV7-9 | few | . | TGTGCCAGCAGCCCCGGACAGACGGATGGCTACACCTTC | CASSPGQTDGYTF
TRBJ1-1 | TRBV14 | . | TRBD1 | TGTGCCAGCAGAGACAGGGGTTCCCCTAACACTGAAGCTTTCTTT | CASRDRGSPNTEAFF
TRBJ1-2 | TRBV6-1 | . | . | TGTGCCAGTTCCAGGGCTACCTATTCGGATTATGGCTACACCTTC | CASSRATYSDYGYTF
TRBJ1-5 | TRBV6-5 | . | TRBD1 | TGTGCCAGCAGGGCCCGACAGGGCCATCAGCCCCAGCATTTT | CASRARQGHQPQHF
TRBJ2-7 | TRBV7-9 | . | TRBD1 | TGTGCCAGCAGCTCCAGCAGGGGGAGCTCCTACGAGCAGTACTTC | CASSSSRGSSYEQYF
TRBJ2-5 | TRBV7-9 | . | . | TGTGCCAGCAGCTTAGGGGCTCAAGAGACCCAGTACTTC | CASSLGAQETQYF
TRBJ2-3 | TRBV7-2 | few | . | TGTGCCAGCAGCCCTGCTGGGGGCGTAGATACGCAGTATTTT | CASSPAGGVDTQYF
TRBJ1-2 | TRBV7-2 | . | . | TGTGCCAGCAGCTTCCCCTCGTTATATGGCTACACCTTC | CASSFPSLYGYTF
TRBJ2-2 | TRBV28 | . | TRBD2 | TGTGCCAGCAGTTTGGGACTAGCGGGAGGAGGGCTACAGAACACCGGGGAGCTGTTTTTT | CASSLGLAGGGLQNTGELFF
TRBJ1-6 | TRBV9 | few | TRBD1 | TGTGCCAGCAGCGTAGAGGGACAGCTACTTAATTCACCCCTCCACTTT | CASSVEGQLLNSPLHF
TRBJ2-2 | TRBV6-5 | . | TRBD1 | TGTGCCAGCAGTTTGGGACAGGGGTTTACCGGGGAGCTGTTTTTT | CASSLGQGFTGELFF
TRBJ2-1 | TRBV9 | . | TRBD2 | TGTGCCAGCAGCGTAGGTAGCGGGACTTTATACAATGAGCAGTTCTTC | CASSVGSGTLYNEQFF
TRBJ2-5 | TRBV5-5 | . | . | TGTGCCAGCAGCGCCCGGGTTCACCAAGAGACCCAGTACTTC | CASSARVHQETQYF
TRBJ2-5 | TRBV25-1 | . | TRBD2 | TGTGCCAGCAGTGAAGGGGGCGGGAGGGGTGAGACCCAGTACTTC | CASSEGGGRGETQYF
TRBJ2-2 | TRBV28 | . | . | TGTGCCAGTCTTCGTGGGGCCACCGGGGAGCTGTTTTTT | CASLRGATGELFF
TRBJ2-7 | TRBV7-8 | . | . | TGTGCCAGCAGCCAAGGGGCGTACGAGCAGTACTTC | CASSQGAYEQYF
TRBJ2-7 | TRBV19 | . | TRBD1 | TGTGCCAGTAGTATAGAGGGACAGGTCTACGAGCAGTACTTC | CASSIEGQVYEQYF
TRBJ2-2 | TRBV6-1 | . | TRBD1 | TGTGCCAGCACGGACAGGGGATCCGGGGAGCTGTTTTTT | CASTDRGSGELFF
TRBJ2-7 | TRBV28 | . | . | TGTGCCAGCAGTCCCCCAGGGGCTGGCGGTGAGCAGTACTTC | CASSPPGAGGEQYF
TRBJ2-2 | TRBV19 | once | TRBD2 | TGTGCCAGTACCGCTAGCGGAAACACCGGGGAGCTGTTTTTT | CASTASGNTGELFF
TRBJ2-5 | TRBV5-1 | . | . | TGCGCCAGCAGGCCAGACAACAGGGAGACCCAGTACTTC | CASRPDNRETQYF
TRBJ1-1 | TRBV30 | . | . | TGTGCCTGGAGTGGTGGATTGTGGCAGGGGAACACTGAAGCTTTCTTT | CAWSGGLWQGNTEAFF
TRBJ2-7 | TRBV18 | . | . | TGTGCCAGCTCACCACGCGCGAACTCACAGGGTTCGCGGGAGCAGTACTTC | CASSPRANSQGSREQYF
TRBJ1-2 | TRBV7-9 | . | . | TGTGCCAGCAGTCTAACAGGGCCCTCGGGTGGCTACACCTTC | CASSLTGPSGGYTF